This record looks at one T cell receptor beta chain sequence and its context. What it binds is unknown. The sample belongs to a study of T cell responses to AZD1222 COVID-19 vaccine. Across the study: Pooled samples include second doses given at about 4 or 12 weeks. General study points: Nearly half of the spike-specific TCRs reportedly recognize variant regions that carry no mutations. Donor demographics were predominantly white British with a female majority; clonal diversity may be underestimated. Vaccine-related CD4 TCRs covered spike, predominating at 160-218 and 743-854.

Libraries were prepared by immunoSEQ multiplex PCR; TCRdb keeps only in-frame clonotypes and omits some of them. Among approximately 80,000 clones listed, about 90% were seen once. The sample in question was peripheral blood, obtained on day 0 of AZD1222 vaccination. The clonotype originates from an adult in good health.

The CDR3 DNA reads TGTGCCAGCTCAAGACAGGAGGGGTCGAAAAAACTGTTTTTT. This translates into CASSRQEGSKKLFF. This sequence joins TRBV7-6 and TRBJ1-4, with D perhaps matching TRBD1 (6 bases). The CDR3 has 14 residues. Looked up from germline, CDR1 is SGHVS and CDR2 is FNYEAQ. Trimming took 8 bases from V and 9 from J, leaving 19 bases between them.